The present entry profiles one T cell receptor (beta chain) with its context. These data are taken from a study of blood T cell repertoires in COVID-19. Overall study: Acute and convalescent COVID-19 samples came from the United States, Italy and Spain. The cDNA or gDNA used as material had been derived from T cells, B-cell-depleted T cells, or PBMCs.

In the original analysis: Amplification with reference gene primers provided the estimates of nucleated cell counts. Sequencing used immunoSEQ multiplex PCR; TCRdb keeps in-frame clones, though not all of them. That table gives V, J and clone size, and the DNA gave D and trimming. The sample has about 70,000 clones; around 78% are singletons. Trimming took 2 bases from V and 0 from J, leaving 8 bases between them. The CDR3 has 14 amino acids. Germline V lookup: CDR1 MNHEY, CDR2 SVGAGI. Source material: peripheral blood. This chain connects TRBV6-5 to TRBJ2-7; possible D gene TRBD1, 5 bases. This clonotype was obtained from a human donor in a cohort sampled during active COVID-19. The CDR3 here is CASSYQGFSYEQYF. As DNA, the CDR3 is TGTGCCAGCAGTTACCAGGGTTTCTCCTACGAGCAGTACTTC.